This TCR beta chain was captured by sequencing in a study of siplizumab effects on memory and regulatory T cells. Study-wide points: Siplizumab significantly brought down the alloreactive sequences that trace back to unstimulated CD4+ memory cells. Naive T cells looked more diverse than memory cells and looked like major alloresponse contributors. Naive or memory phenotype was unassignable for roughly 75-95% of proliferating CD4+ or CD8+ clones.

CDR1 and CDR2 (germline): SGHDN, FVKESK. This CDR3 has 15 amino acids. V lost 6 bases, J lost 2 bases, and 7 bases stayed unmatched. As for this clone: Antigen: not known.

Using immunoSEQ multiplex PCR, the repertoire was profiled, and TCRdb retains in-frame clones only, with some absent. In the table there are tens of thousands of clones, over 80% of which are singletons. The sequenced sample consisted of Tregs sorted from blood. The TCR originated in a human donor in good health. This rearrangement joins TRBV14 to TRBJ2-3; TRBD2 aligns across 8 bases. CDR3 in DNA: TGTGCCAGCAGTCGTCAGCGGGGGCTCACAGATACGCAGTATTTT. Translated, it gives CASSRQRGLTDTQYF.